These 24 T cell receptor beta chains were sequenced from one sample in a study of OX40 agonist ivuxolimab in advanced cancers. The table came from immunoSEQ multiplex PCR; TCRdb's copy has only in-frame clones and leaves some out. The data show around 30,000 clones, around nine tenths seen once. The sample consisted of CD4+ or CD8+ T cells sorted from blood, taken in a trial of the OX40 agonist ivuxolimab. All receptors derive from an adult with an advanced solid tumor such as melanoma, head and neck, liver or kidney cancer.

The chain combines TRBV20-1 with TRBJ2-3; no firm D call. The V gene's germline CDR1 is DFQATT and CDR2 SNEGSKA (reference sequence). The length of the CDR3 is 10 residues. The ends were cut back, 6 bases at V and 12 bases at J, with 13 bases in the middle. Here the CDR3 reads CSAADHHQYF. DNA for the CDR3: TGCAGTGCGGCGGACCATCACCAGTATTTT.

This clone came up once. The chain combines TRBV18 with TRBJ2-7; 7 bases agree with TRBD2. The V segment lost 2 bases and the J segment 5 bases; nucleotides outside the gene matches: 9. The CDR3 totals 15 residues. Germline V gene sequence: CDR1 KGHSH, CDR2 LQKENI. CDR3 in amino acids: CASSPIPTRGDEQYF. The DNA for the CDR3 is TGTGCCAGCTCACCAATCCCGACCCGGGGGGACGAGCAGTACTTC.

This clone was observed once. The junction differs from germline at one of its ends, possibly a read error. The chain employs TRBV7-9 and TRBJ2-3; 8 bases align to TRBD2. This CDR3 is 14 amino acids long. From germline, CDR1 is SEHNR and CDR2 FQNEAQ (reference sequence). The CDR3 bases are TGTGCCAGCAGCCTAGCGGGTTCCACAGATACGCAGTATTTT. Translating gives CASSLAGSTDTQYF.

The CDR3 DNA sequence: TGTGCCAGCAGCTTAGAAGTTCCAGGCCCTAATTCACCCCTCCACTTT. This translates into CASSLEVPGPNSPLHF. V is TRBV11-2 and J is TRBJ1-6, with D uncertain. From germline, CDR1 is SGHAT and CDR2 FQNNGV. Trimming removed 0 bases at V and 6 bases at J, with 12 bases between. CDR3 length: 16 residues. The variable domain in full, completed from reference TRBV11-2 and TRBJ1-6, reads EAGVAQSPRYKIIEKRQSVAFWCNPISGHATLYWYQQILGQGPKLLIQFQNNGVVDDSQLPKDRFSAERLKGVDSTLKIQPAKLEDSAVYLCASSLEVPGPNSPLHFGNGTRLTVT.

The V call is TRBV7-8, the J call TRBJ2-7; D gene unclear. Trimming left V 5 bases short and J 5 bases short, with 13 bases between. Germline V lookup: CDR1 SGHVS, CDR2 FQNEAQ. The CDR3 is 13 amino acids. In DNA form, the CDR3 reads TGTGCCAGCAGCCGGGCTTTTGGGGACGAGCAGTACTTC. As protein: CASSRAFGDEQYF.

The V gene is TRBV11-2, the J gene TRBJ2-7, with a weak D call TRBD1 (5 bases). CDR3 length: 13 amino acids. V lost 3 bases, J lost 3 bases, and 9 bases lay in between. Germline V gene lookup returns CDR1 SGHAT and CDR2 FQNNGV. The CDR3: CASSFRVYYEQYF. The CDR3 bases are TGTGCCAGCAGCTTCAGGGTTTACTACGAGCAGTACTTC.

V gene TRBV9 combines with J gene TRBJ2-7; TRBD2 might be the D (5 bases). CDR3 size: 15 residues. V was clipped by 0 bases and J by 2 bases, with 12 bases between them. Germline CDR1 reads SGDLS; CDR2 reads YYNGEE. CDR3 nucleotides: TGTGCCAGCAGCGTAGGTGGGAGAGCAACCTACGAGCAGTACTTC. Translation gives CASSVGGRATYEQYF.

The chain recombines TRBV9 with TRBJ1-1; maybe TRBD1 (6 bases). V was trimmed by 4 bases and J by 5 bases, leaving 15 bases between them. The germline V gene has CDR1 SGDLS and CDR2 YYNGEE. The CDR3 length is 14 residues. The CDR3: CASSPRQERTEAFF. The CDR3 DNA sequence: TGTGCCAGCAGCCCGCGACAGGAAAGGACTGAAGCTTTCTTT.

The chain has TRBV11-3 and TRBJ2-7; D tentatively reads TRBD1 or TRBD2 (5 bases each). Per germline, CDR1 SGHNT and CDR2 YENEEA. V was cut by 4 bases and J by 5 bases, with 15 bases left in between. This CDR3 is built from 14 residues. The CDR3 DNA reads as TGTGCCAGCAGCTCCCCGGGACGAGGGGACGAGCAGTACTTC. As protein: CASSSPGRGDEQYF.

This clone was recorded a few times. The rearrangement links TRBV29-1 to TRBJ2-7; D might be TRBD1 or TRBD2, each matching 8 bases. V was pared by 6 bases and J by 0 bases, with 27 bases between. This CDR3 contains 18 residues. Germline values: CDR1 SQVTM, CDR2 ANQGSEA. The DNA of the CDR3 is TGCAGCGTGATCGCAGGGGGCGAGACTAGCGCCCGCTCCTACGAGCAGTACTTC. Translating it yields CSVIAGGETSARSYEQYF.

The chain recombines TRBV5-4 with TRBJ1-3; D gene unclear. Germline V gene lookup returns CDR1 SGHNT and CDR2 YYREEE (reference sequence). V lost 4 bases and J 0 bases, leaving 8 bases between the germline ends. The CDR3 contains 14 residues. The CDR3 loop reads CASSPGGSGNTIYF. As DNA, the CDR3 is TGTGCCAGCAGCCCCGGCGGCTCTGGAAACACCATATATTTT.

Written as DNA, the CDR3 is TGTGCCAGCAGCTTAGTTGGGGGGGGAGGACCCCAGCATTTT. It specifies CASSLVGGGGPQHF. V gene TRBV7-9 combines with J gene TRBJ1-5, with D perhaps TRBD1 (5 bases). Per germline, CDR1 SEHNR and CDR2 FQNEAQ (reference sequence). There are 14 residues in the CDR3. V was clipped by 1 base and J by 10 bases, with 14 bases between them.

The gene calls are TRBV6-6 and TRBJ2-3; perhaps TRBD2 as D (6 bases). With 8 bases removed from V and 0 bases from J, the gap between germline ends came to 12 bases. The CDR3 is 14 residues long. Germline-derived CDR1 and CDR2 are MNHNY and SVGAGI (reference sequence). The CDR3 loop reads CASGGAASTDTQYF. The CDR3 DNA follows: TGTGCCAGCGGAGGGGCGGCTAGCACAGATACGCAGTATTTT.

Only one count was recorded for this clone. This chain joins TRBV7-9 and TRBJ2-7, with 12 bases matching TRBD2. There are 15 residues in the CDR3. J gave up 6 bases and V 5 bases, and 8 bases lay outside the gene matches. Germline V gene lookup returns CDR1 SEHNR and CDR2 FQNEAQ (reference sequence). The CDR3 bases are TGTGCCAGCAGCCCCGGGACTAGCGGGTTGGGCGAGCAGTACTTC. This codes for CASSPGTSGLGEQYF.

This chain uses TRBV18 with TRBJ1-1; TRBD1 is a possible D gene (5 bases). The ends were cut back, 3 bases at V and 3 bases at J, with 14 bases in the middle. The germline V gene encodes CDR1 KGHSH and CDR2 LQKENI. The CDR3 spans 15 residues. CDR3 region: CASSPRTGLHTEAFF. The CDR3 nucleotides read TGTGCCAGCTCACCCCGTACGGGACTTCACACTGAAGCTTTCTTT.

The chain employs TRBV10-1 and TRBJ2-7, with TRBD1 identical over 7 bases. V gave up 0 bases and J gave up 6 bases; unmatched junction bases: 8. Germline CDR1 reads WNHNN; CDR2 reads SYGVQD (reference sequence). The CDR3 extends over 15 amino acids. DNA of the CDR3: TGCGCCAGCAGTGAGTCCAACAGGGGTGGGCGCGAGCAGTACTTC. Amino acid sequence: CASSESNRGGREQYF.

CDR3 region: CASSNRDRGHYEQYF. Here the CDR3 DNA reads TGCGCCAGCAGTAACCGGGACAGGGGGCACTACGAGCAGTACTTC. This chain joins TRBV10-1 and TRBJ2-7; 12 bases fit TRBD1. Germline V gives CDR1 WNHNN, CDR2 SYGVQD (reference sequence). J gave up 3 bases and V 5 bases, and 5 bases lay outside the gene matches. CDR3 length equals 15 residues.

This sequence joins TRBV27 and TRBJ2-1; no definite D call. CDR1 MNHEY and CDR2 SMNVEV come from the germline V gene (reference sequence). V was pared by 3 bases and J by 3 bases, with 6 bases between. The CDR3 sequence is 13 residues long. In nucleotides, the CDR3 is TGTGCCAGCAGTTTGAGCATCTACAATGAGCAGTTCTTC. Its translation: CASSLSIYNEQFF.

This clone was counted between two and nine times. The chain is built from TRBV15 and TRBJ1-4, with D uncertain. Germline V CDR1 and CDR2: LNHNV, YYDKDF (reference sequence). This CDR3 comprises 16 residues. Between the trimmed V and J ends, which lost 1 base and 0 bases, there was a span of 9 bases. Written as DNA, the CDR3 is TGTGCCACCAGCAGAGTGGTAGGCGCAACTAATGAAAAACTGTTTTTT. Residues: CATSRVVGATNEKLFF.

The rearrangement links TRBV11-2 to TRBJ2-7, with 12 bases lining up with TRBD2. V gave up 5 bases and J gave up 3 bases; unmatched junction bases: 8. This CDR3 region has 16 residues. CDR1 and CDR2 (germline): SGHAT, FQNNGV. DNA for the CDR3: TGTGCCAGCAGCCCCCAGGGACTAGCGGGTTACTACGAGCAGTACTTC. Translating it yields CASSPQGLAGYYEQYF.

The chain employs TRBV7-6 and TRBJ2-7; D perhaps matches TRBD2 (5 bases). The CDR3 contains 14 residues. The V end lost 2 bases, the J end lost 5 bases, and 13 bases lay between the germline ends. Germline values: CDR1 SGHVS, CDR2 FNYEAQ. CDR3 sequence (DNA): TGTGCCAGCAGCTTAAGAGGGCAGGCGGACGAGCAGTACTTC. It is translated as CASSLRGQADEQYF.

The chain combines TRBV27 with TRBJ2-1; 16 bases align to TRBD2. The V and J ends lost 6 bases and 9 bases, in that order; junction bases with no gene match: 5. CDR3 length: 15 amino acids. Germline-derived CDR1 and CDR2 are MNHEY and SMNVEV (reference sequence). The CDR3 here is CASSKGTSGRGEQFF. The CDR3 coding sequence is TGTGCCAGCAGCAAAGGGACTAGCGGGAGGGGTGAGCAGTTCTTC.

The chain couples TRBV6-1 to TRBJ2-3; perhaps TRBD2 as D (5 bases). The germline V gene has CDR1 MNHNS and CDR2 SASEGT. The CDR3 is 14 amino acids. V lost 0 bases and J 3 bases, leaving 7 bases between the germline ends. CDR3 coding DNA: TGTGCCAGCAGTGAAGCCCGGGAAACAGATACGCAGTATTTT. Translation: CASSEARETDTQYF.

The chain links TRBV7-8 to TRBJ1-5; 10 bases agree with TRBD1. The CDR3 has 15 amino acids. V gave up 11 bases and J gave up 5 bases; unmatched junction bases: 12. Germline lookup yields CDR1 SGHVS and CDR2 FQNEAQ. CDR3 sequence reads: CASKRDRGIHQPQHF. CDR3 DNA sequence: TGTGCCTCCAAGAGGGACAGGGGAATTCATCAGCCCCAGCATTTT.